A single sample is the source of the 31 T cell receptor beta chains below, sequenced in a study of T cell clonality in common variable immunodeficiency. Study findings and constraints: Reportedly, TCR beta sequences from common variable immunodeficiency showed fewer deletions and N-nucleotide insertions.

This table comes from immunoSEQ multiplex PCR, and its TCRdb copy is limited to in-frame clones, with some not included. The repertoire consists of roughly 12,000 clones, none detected only once. The antigens of these receptors remain unknown. What was sequenced was peripheral blood mononuclear cells. Receptors originate from a human donor with common variable immunodeficiency.

This clone was seen more than once but under ten times. The CDR3 extends 3 residues past the end of the read, so its final part is completed from the germline J gene. This chain uses TRBV7-8 with TRBJ1-2, with TRBD1 matching over 9 bases. The germline V gene encodes CDR1 SGHVS and CDR2 FQNEAQ. This CDR3 region has 13 residues. The covered CDR3 bases are TGTGCCAGCAGCCTAGGGACAGGGAGAGAC. Translating it yields CASSLGTGRD. The CDR3, in full, reads CASSLGTGRDYTF.

This clone was recorded a few times. The DNA ends 3 residues before the CDR3 does, and the rest of the CDR3 is filled in from the germline J gene. The chain couples TRBV18 to TRBJ2-3, with unresolved D. Germline CDR1 KGHSH, CDR2 LQKENI. The CDR3 length is 13 residues. The V and J ends lost 10 bases and 1 base respectively, with 12 bases between them. CDR3 bases read: TGTGCCACCGCTGCGACACGCACAGATACG. This codes for CATAATRTDT. The CDR3 as a whole reads CATAATRTDTQYF.

This clone showed up just a few times. Read coverage stops 3 residues before the CDR3 terminus; the germline J gene supplies the remainder. This chain joins TRBV7-9 and TRBJ1-1, with D possibly TRBD1 on 5 matching bases. V was pared by 3 bases and J by 3 bases, with 14 bases between. In germline, CDR1 is SEHNR, CDR2 FQNEAQ (reference sequence). CDR3 length: 15 residues. This CDR3 is CASSFALGQYTEAFF. Incomplete CDR3 DNA: TGTGCCAGCAGCTTTGCTCTTGGACAATACACTGAA.

Here the CDR3 reads CASSKGLAGGAQETQYF. CDR3 bases read: TGCGCCAGCAGTAAGGGACTAGCGGGGGGGGCGCAAGAGACC. The chain is built from TRBV5-1 and TRBJ2-5; 16 bases are a match to TRBD2. Read coverage stops 3 residues before the CDR3 terminus; the germline J gene supplies the remainder. Per the germline V gene, CDR1 is SGHRS and CDR2 is YFSETQ. The CDR3 has 17 residues. After removal of 5 bases from V and 2 bases from J, the junction contained 6 bases not matched to a gene.

In this sample, this clone turned up a few times. Read sequence stops 3 residues before the CDR3 end, and the germline J gene provides the missing end. The chain employs TRBV18 and TRBJ2-1; 8 bases are shared with TRBD1. This CDR3 region has 16 residues. The ends lost 2 bases at V and 0 bases at J; junction bases unmatched: 3. Per the germline V gene, CDR1 is KGHSH and CDR2 is LQKENI. The CDR3 DNA, read in part, is TGTGCCAGCTCACCAACCGGGACAGGCTCCTACAATGAG. It yields the protein CASSPTGTGSYNE. The CDR3, in full, reads CASSPTGTGSYNEQFF.

This clone was counted between two and nine times. The read gets to within 3 residues of the CDR3 end, and the germline J gene fills in the rest. The chain is built from TRBV2 and TRBJ2-7, with D possibly matching TRBD2 (6 bases). This CDR3 contains 17 residues. Germline CDR1 SNHLY, CDR2 FYNNEI. Trimming stripped 3 bases from V and 0 bases from J, with 18 bases between. The CDR3 is CASSDLPGLNLSYEQYF. CDR3 DNA, as far as it was read: TGTGCCAGCAGTGATTTGCCGGGACTCAATCTCTCCTACGAG.

A remark on this clone: From the germline J gene comes the end of the CDR3, since the read stops 3 residues before it. The chain joins TRBV19 to TRBJ2-4, with D hard to call. Germline CDR1 reads LNHDA; CDR2 reads SQIVND (reference sequence). This CDR3 has 14 amino acids. The V end was cut by 8 bases, the J end by 0 bases, with 11 bases between. The sequenced CDR3 bases are TGTGCCAGTGCAAGTATAGTAGCCAAAAACATT. Protein: CASASIVAKNI. The CDR3 in its entirety is CASASIVAKNIQYF. Full variable domain (remainder filled in from reference TRBV19 and TRBJ2-4): DGGITQSPKYLFRKEGQNVTLSCEQNLNHDAMYWYRQDPGQGLRLIYYSQIVNDFQKGDIAEGYSVSREKKESFPLTVTSAQKNPTAFYLCASASIVAKNIQYFGAGTRLSVL.

This clone was seen only a few times. The observed sequence ends 3 residues before the CDR3 terminus, with the missing tail filled in from the germline J gene. V usage is TRBV6-4 and J usage is TRBJ2-5; 10 nucleotides match TRBD2. Germline CDR1 MRHNA, CDR2 SNTAGT. V lost 0 bases, J lost 2 bases, and 0 bases stayed unmatched. CDR3 length equals 15 residues. The sequenced CDR3 bases are TGTGCCAGCAGTGACTCTAGCGGGGGGCAAGAGACC. This gives the protein CASSDSSGGQET. From start to end, the CDR3 is CASSDSSGGQETQYF.

This clone was seen repeatedly, ten times or more. The read gets to within 3 residues of the CDR3 end, and the germline J gene fills in the rest. This chain links TRBV6-2 or TRBV6-3 with TRBJ2-1, with no clear D. The germline V gene encodes CDR1 MNHEY and CDR2 SVGEGT. This CDR3 comprises 16 residues. V gave up 4 bases and J gave up 2 bases, with 15 bases separating them. Incomplete CDR3 DNA: TGTGCCAGCAGTTCCCAGGAGAGCCTCCCCTACAATGAG. It translates to CASSSQESLPYNE. The whole CDR3 sequence reads CASSSQESLPYNEQFF.

A word on this clone: The read terminates 3 residues ahead of where the CDR3 ends, so the germline J gene completes it. The chain employs TRBV6-1 and TRBJ1-6; 9 bases match TRBD1. This CDR3 is 17 amino acids long. CDR1 MNHNS and CDR2 SASEGT come from the germline V gene. Germline trimming cut 0 bases from V and 8 bases from J; bases unmatched to any gene: 8. CDR3 DNA (partial): TGTGCCAGCAGTGAAGCGGGGACAGGGCGATACGATTCACCC. Translation gives CASSEAGTGRYDSP. The CDR3, in full, reads CASSEAGTGRYDSPLHF.

About this clone: The read halts 3 residues ahead of the CDR3 end, with the missing end drawn from the germline J gene. The genes are TRBV7-3 and TRBJ2-1; TRBD2 matches 14 bases. J was trimmed by 3 bases and V by 4 bases; bases with no gene match: 2. The CDR3 runs 16 residues. Germline assignment: CDR1 SGHTA and CDR2 FQGTGA. The CDR3 DNA, read in part, is TGTGCCAGCAGCTCCGGACTAGCGGGGGGCTACAATGAG. Protein sequence: CASSSGLAGGYNE. Given in full, the CDR3 is CASSSGLAGGYNEQFF. Drawing the rest from reference TRBV7-3 and TRBJ2-1, the complete variable domain is GAGVSQTPSNKVTEKGKYVELRCDPISGHTALYWYRQSLGQGPEFLIYFQGTGAADDSGLPNDRFFAVRPEGSVSTLKIQRTERGDSAVYLCASSSGLAGGYNEQFFGPGTRLTVL.

On this clone itself: The read comes to an end 3 residues before the CDR3 does, leaving the germline J gene to fill in the end. This rearrangement joins TRBV30 to TRBJ1-6, with 8 bases aligning to TRBD1. This CDR3 region has 14 residues. CDR1 is GTSNPN and CDR2 is SVGIG in the germline V gene (reference sequence). With V trimmed by 5 bases and J by 6 bases, 6 bases remained unmatched. The CDR3 is CAWAWDRSNSPLHF. CDR3 DNA (partial): TGTGCCTGGGCCTGGGACAGGAGTAATTCACCC.

This clone turned up a few times. The sequence runs out 3 residues before the end of the CDR3; the remainder is reconstructed from the germline J gene. The gene calls are TRBV18 and TRBJ2-1; 9 positions agree with TRBD2. There are 15 residues in the CDR3. After removal of 5 bases from V and 8 bases from J, the junction contained 10 bases not matched to a gene. Germline V gene sequence: CDR1 KGHSH, CDR2 LQKENI. The CDR3 DNA, read in part, is TGTGCCAGCTCATCGTCGGGACTAGCTCCACATGAG. It yields the protein CASSSSGLAPHE. The full CDR3 protein is CASSSSGLAPHEQFF.

In regard to this clone: The missing CDR3 end, 3 residues past where the read stops, is filled in from the germline J gene. The chain is built from TRBV11-2 and TRBJ1-1; the D is unclear. The CDR3 covers 11 residues. Germline lookup yields CDR1 SGHAT and CDR2 FQNNGV. The CDR3 bases that were read are TGTGCCAGCAGCTTAGGGGTAGCA. It yields the protein CASSLGVA. The entire CDR3 is CASSLGVAAFF.

As to this clone: The DNA ends 3 residues before the CDR3 does, and the rest of the CDR3 is filled in from the germline J gene. The chain links TRBV7-9 to TRBJ2-1, with 8 bases fitting TRBD2. Unmatched junction bases numbered 7, after V lost 5 bases and J lost 4 bases. The CDR3 runs 15 residues. The germline gives CDR1 SEHNR, CDR2 FQNEAQ (reference sequence). The CDR3 sequence: CASSATGGPYNEQFF. The DNA read from the CDR3 is TGTGCCAGCAGCGCGACGGGGGGGCCATACAATGAG.

Details on this clone: The CDR3 extends 3 residues past the end of the read, so its final part is completed from the germline J gene. The genes are TRBV2 and TRBJ2-7; 9 nucleotides match TRBD1. CDR3 size: 15 residues. Germline values: CDR1 SNHLY, CDR2 FYNNEI. J lost 2 bases, V lost 7 bases, and 9 bases had no gene match. CDR3 sequence reads: CASKPGQGFTYEQYF. The DNA read from the CDR3 is TGTGCCAGCAAACCGGGACAGGGTTTCACCTACGAG.

This clone was seen many times. Relative to the germline gene, one junction end is altered; a read error may explain this. The read gets to within 3 residues of the CDR3 end, and the germline J gene fills in the rest. This chain uses TRBV7-2 with TRBJ2-7; D remains unclear. The CDR3 contains 15 residues. Germline V lookup: CDR1 SGHTA, CDR2 FQGNSA. The CDR3: CASSLVLLGSNEQYF. The CDR3 DNA, read in part, is TGTGCCAGCAGCTTAGTGTTGTTGGGCTCCAACGAG.

This clone was observed a handful of times. Coverage ceases 3 residues before the CDR3 finishes, and the germline J gene fills in the end. The genes are TRBV6-2 or TRBV6-3 and TRBJ2-3; 7 bases map to TRBD2. Germline V gene sequence: CDR1 MNHEY, CDR2 SVGEGT. This CDR3 is 16 amino acids long. Germline trimming cut 6 bases from V and 4 bases from J; bases unmatched to any gene: 13. This CDR3 reads CASRVDSGGAADTQYF. CDR3 DNA, as far as it was read: TGTGCCAGCAGAGTAGATTCGGGGGGTGCGGCAGATACG.

Points on this clone: The read stops 3 residues short of the end of the CDR3; the missing end is completed from the germline J gene. The chain links TRBV13 to TRBJ2-1; TRBD1 agrees at 9 bases. This CDR3 spans 14 amino acids. Germline CDR1 is PRHDT and CDR2 is FYEKMQ (reference sequence). The ends lost 5 bases at V and 8 bases at J; junction bases unmatched: 7. CDR3 DNA (partial): TGTGCCAGCAGCGACCGGGACAGGGTGCATGAG. Its translation: CASSDRDRVHE. The CDR3 in full is CASSDRDRVHEQFF.

A note on this clone: From the germline J gene comes the end of the CDR3, since the read stops 3 residues before it. The chain is built from TRBV20-1 and TRBJ2-5, with 8 bases that match TRBD1. Germline loops: CDR1 DFQATT, CDR2 SNEGSKA (reference sequence). J lost 0 bases, V lost 6 bases, and 3 bases had no gene match. The CDR3 runs to 13 residues. The sequenced CDR3 bases are TGCAGTGCCCTGGGACAGGACCAAGAGACC. Translation gives CSALGQDQET. The complete CDR3 protein is CSALGQDQETQYF.

This clone was counted between two and nine times. The DNA ends 3 residues before the CDR3 does, and the rest of the CDR3 is filled in from the germline J gene. This sequence joins TRBV19 and TRBJ1-5; D gene uncertain. V shed 7 bases and J shed 4 bases, with 17 bases lying between them. Germline V gene data show CDR1 as LNHDA and CDR2 as SQIVND (reference sequence). This CDR3 region has 15 residues. The covered CDR3 bases are TGTGCCAGTAAACCTGCATGGTCGGGGAATCAGCCC. Protein: CASKPAWSGNQP. The entire CDR3 protein reads CASKPAWSGNQPQHF.

A note on this clone: The read finishes 3 residues shy of the CDR3 end, and the germline J gene is used to complete it. The chain links TRBV30 to TRBJ2-7, with 7 bases lining up with TRBD2. The CDR3 is made up of 14 amino acids. The junction had 10 bases not matched to a gene; V was cut back by 6 bases and J by 2 bases. Looked up from germline, CDR1 is GTSNPN and CDR2 is SVGIG (reference sequence). The part of the CDR3 DNA that was read is TGTGCCTGCCTTGCTGGCGGGGGTCCCTACGAG. Translated, it gives CACLAGGGPYE. The full CDR3 protein reads CACLAGGGPYEQYF.

In regard to this clone: The read comes to an end 3 residues before the CDR3 does, leaving the germline J gene to fill in the end. This chain joins TRBV18 and TRBJ2-2; a possible D gene is TRBD2 (5 bases). Germline V gives CDR1 KGHSH, CDR2 LQKENI. There are 13 residues in the CDR3. The covered CDR3 bases are TGTGCCAGCTCACCGGCAGGACTTGGCGAG. Translation: CASSPAGLGE. The full CDR3 reads CASSPAGLGELFF.

This clone was recorded at least ten times. The CDR3 end is not reached by the read, which stops 3 residues before it; the germline J gene fills it in. V gene TRBV14 combines with J gene TRBJ2-1; D may be TRBD1 or TRBD2 (5 bases each). Germline V gene data show CDR1 as SGHDN and CDR2 as FVKESK. Trimming left V 1 base short and J 3 bases short, with 22 bases between. The CDR3 has 19 amino acids. Partial CDR3 DNA: TGTGCCAGCAGCCAAGTTTGGACGGGATGGGGCCGATTCTACAATGAG. Translating gives CASSQVWTGWGRFYNE. The CDR3, in full, reads CASSQVWTGWGRFYNEQFF.

Remarks on this clone: The CDR3 end falls 3 residues outside the read, so it is completed with the germline J gene. The chain joins TRBV7-3 to TRBJ2-5; D assignment may be TRBD1 or TRBD2 (5 bases each). The CDR3 consists of 13 residues. Between the trimmed V and J ends, which lost 5 bases and 4 bases, there was a span of 11 bases. Germline-derived CDR1 and CDR2 are SGHTA and FQGTGA. CDR3 DNA, as far as it was read: TGTGCCAGCAGCCGCGAGGGGAGAGAGACC. It encodes CASSREGRET. The full CDR3 protein is CASSREGRETQYF.

A note on this clone: With the read ending 3 residues before the CDR3 end, the germline J gene is used to fill in that end. The chain links TRBV6-2 or TRBV6-3 to TRBJ2-5, with 10 bases identical to TRBD2. The CDR3 runs 15 residues. V was pared by 5 bases and J by 5 bases, with 8 bases of the junction left unmatched. Germline V CDR1 and CDR2: MNHEY, SVGEGT. This CDR3 reads CASSDTASGGETQYF. CDR3 DNA, as far as it was read: TGTGCCAGCAGTGATACGGCTAGCGGGGGTGAGACC.

As concerns this clone: The CDR3 goes on 3 residues after the read ends, and that part is filled in from the germline J gene. This rearrangement joins TRBV18 to TRBJ2-7, with D perhaps TRBD2 (6 bases). The CDR3 sequence is 16 residues long. From germline, CDR1 is KGHSH and CDR2 LQKENI. V was pared by 1 base and J by 5 bases, with 18 bases between. The CDR3 sequence: CASSPLRGRLEDEQYF. The sequenced CDR3 bases are TGTGCCAGCTCACCACTTCGGGGGAGGCTCGAGGACGAG.

Comment on this clone: Coverage ceases 3 residues before the CDR3 finishes, and the germline J gene fills in the end. The rearrangement joins TRBV7-6 to TRBJ2-1; 13 nucleotides match TRBD2. In germline, CDR1 is SGHVS, CDR2 FNYEAQ. The V and J ends lost 2 bases and 9 bases, in that order; junction bases with no gene match: 4. This CDR3 is 15 amino acids long. The sequenced CDR3 bases are TGTGCCAGCAGCTTACGACTAGCGGGGGGATTTGAG. Its translation is CASSLRLAGGFE. The complete CDR3 protein is CASSLRLAGGFEQFF.

This clone was counted a few times. The CDR3 end falls 3 residues outside the read, so it is completed with the germline J gene. V and J are TRBV6-2 or TRBV6-3 and TRBJ2-7; no reliable D call. The CDR3 has 16 amino acids. Germline CDR1 and CDR2: MNHEY and SVGEGT. V was pared by 2 bases and J by 1 base, with 15 bases between. The DNA read from the CDR3 is TGTGCCAGCAGTTACCCGCCCGACGGGTCGTCCTACGAG. The encoded protein is CASSYPPDGSSYE. The entire CDR3 sequence reads CASSYPPDGSSYEQYF.

This clone was seen ten or more times. The read comes to an end 3 residues before the CDR3 does, leaving the germline J gene to fill in the end. This chain links TRBV7-6 with TRBJ2-1; the match to TRBD2 covers 9 bases. With 1 base clipped from V and 9 bases from J, the junction kept 7 bases outside the gene matches. The CDR3 loop spans 15 amino acids. Germline lookup yields CDR1 SGHVS and CDR2 FNYEAQ. CDR3 bases read: TGTGCCAGCAGCTTAGGAGGCGGGGGGGCGGGTGAG. Protein product: CASSLGGGGAGE. The full CDR3 reads CASSLGGGGAGEQFF.

About this clone itself: The read ends 3 residues shy of where the CDR3 ends; the end is completed using the germline J gene. This chain uses TRBV6-1 with TRBJ1-2; weak D call: TRBD1 (5 bases). Germline V CDR1 and CDR2: MNHNS, SASEGT. The CDR3 has 12 residues. The V end lost 4 bases, the J end lost 4 bases, and 7 bases lay between the germline ends. The CDR3 sequence: CASSGQLYGYTF. The CDR3 bases that were read are TGTGCCAGCAGTGGACAGCTCTATGGC.